A selection of T cell receptor beta chains follows, all from one sample in a study of T cell repertoires in cytomegalovirus infection. MiXCR, applied by TCRdb to the reads, yields one record per CDR3 protein. The sample carries approximately 83,000 distinct CDR3 sequences, 20% to 30% recorded once. Their target antigens are unknown. This specimen consisted of CD8+ T cells from cultured PBMCs, obtained from culture after CMV antigen stimulation. These receptors came from a human donor in good health (CMV status not recorded). Some clones in this sample may be carry-over from other donors' samples. Both conserved end residues are part of each CDR3. A D gene is named only where the DNA matches it firmly. A row's size may be missing; if present it is once, few, many or a size class.

v_call	j_call	clone_size	d_call	cdr3_aa	cdr3_nt
TRBV6-2/TRBV6-3	TRBJ2-7	many	.	CASSYLGETGGGAYYEQYF	TGTGCCAGCAGTTACTTAGGGGAAACCGGCGGGGGCGCCTACTACGAGCAGTACTTC
TRBV7-9	TRBJ2-7	.	.	CASSSSSYEQYF	TGTGCCAGCAGCAGTAGCTCCTACGAGCAGTACTTC
TRBV19	TRBJ1-5	.	.	CASSEGTNQPQHF	TGTGCCAGTAGTGAGGGGACCAATCAGCCCCAGCATTTT
TRBV6-2/TRBV6-3	TRBJ2-1	.	TRBD1	CASSYSNDRGVLDNNEQFF	TGTGCCAGCAGTTACTCGAACGACAGGGGAGTTTTGGATAATAATGAGCAGTTCTTC
TRBV6-6	TRBJ1-1	few	.	CASSYPPGVNTEAFF	TGTGCCAGCAGTTATCCCCCTGGGGTGAACACTGAAGCTTTCTTT
TRBV5-1	TRBJ2-1	.	TRBD2	CASSLQLAGSGEQFF	TGCGCCAGCAGCTTGCAGCTAGCGGGAAGTGGTGAGCAGTTCTTC
TRBV4-3	TRBJ2-1	.	TRBD2	CASSLAGLAGNNEQFF	TGCGCCAGCAGCCTAGCAGGGCTAGCGGGAAACAATGAGCAGTTCTTC
TRBV5-8	TRBJ2-3	.	.	CASSYRDTLTDTQYF	TGTGCCAGCAGCTACCGGGACACCCTCACAGATACGCAGTATTTT
TRBV5-1	TRBJ2-1	few	TRBD1	CASSLDGTGLYNEQFF	TGCGCCAGCAGCTTAGATGGGACAGGGTTATACAATGAGCAGTTCTTC
TRBV2	TRBJ2-5	many	.	CASSTGSGSQETQYF	TGTGCCAGCAGTACCGGGAGTGGGTCCCAAGAGACCCAGTACTTC
TRBV28	TRBJ2-5	.	.	CASSPEDETQYF	TGTGCCAGCAGCCCGGAGGATGAGACCCAGTACTTC
TRBV4-1	TRBJ1-2	few	.	CASSPDWGSNAYGYTF	TGCGCCAGCAGCCCGGACTGGGGATCCAATGCGTATGGCTACACCTTC
TRBV27	TRBJ1-5	.	.	CASSLMQGNQPQHF	TGTGCCAGCAGTTTAATGCAGGGAAATCAGCCCCAGCATTTT
TRBV28	TRBJ2-5	.	TRBD2	CASSLLAGGRETQYF	TGTGCCAGCAGTTTATTGGCGGGGGGGAGAGAGACCCAGTACTTC
TRBV19	TRBJ2-1	.	TRBD2	CASTQPGTSGRNEQFF	TGTGCCAGTACCCAGCCCGGGACTAGCGGGAGAAATGAGCAGTTCTTC
TRBV27	TRBJ2-7	.	TRBD1	CASSSGQAPGEQYF	TGTGCCAGCAGTTCGGGACAGGCACCGGGGGAGCAGTACTTC
TRBV12-3/TRBV12-4	TRBJ2-3	.	TRBD2	CASKGVGGRETDTQYF	TGTGCCAGCAAGGGGGTCGGCGGGAGGGAAACAGATACGCAGTATTTT
TRBV18	TRBJ2-7	.	TRBD1	CASSPTGQGVNEQYF	TGTGCCAGCTCACCGACGGGACAGGGGGTCAACGAGCAGTACTTC
TRBV7-9	TRBJ2-1	.	TRBD2	CASSSREGGWNEQFF	TGTGCCAGCAGCTCGCGGGAGGGCGGGTGGAATGAGCAGTTCTTC
TRBV27	TRBJ1-1	few	TRBD1	CASSLSTGLNTEAFF	TGTGCCAGCAGTCTCTCGACAGGGCTAAACACTGAAGCTTTCTTT
TRBV9	TRBJ1-5	.	TRBD1	CASSTGQVNQPQHF	TGTGCCAGCAGCACGGGACAGGTAAATCAGCCCCAGCATTTT
TRBV11-3	TRBJ1-1	few	.	CASSQTQTGNTEAFF	TGTGCCAGCAGCCAAACCCAGACTGGGAACACTGAAGCTTTCTTT
TRBV4-3	TRBJ2-7	.	.	CASSQDQSQFYEQYF	TGCGCCAGCAGCCAAGATCAAAGCCAATTCTACGAGCAGTACTTC
TRBV19	TRBJ2-7	.	TRBD1	CASSIGRQGNHLTYEQYF	TGTGCCAGTAGTATAGGTCGACAGGGGAATCATTTAACCTACGAGCAGTACTTC
TRBV6-1	TRBJ2-7	few	.	CASSEVLRGEQYF	TGTGCCAGCAGTGAAGTATTGAGGGGCGAGCAGTACTTC
TRBV24-1	TRBJ1-5	.	.	CATSDPTTFDQPQHF	TGTGCCACCAGTGACCCTACCACGTTCGATCAGCCCCAGCATTTT
TRBV29-1	TRBJ2-7	.	.	CSVEVDYPYEQYF	TGCAGCGTTGAAGTCGACTACCCTTACGAGCAGTACTTC
TRBV6-5	TRBJ1-3	.	.	CASSYGRDPGNTIYF	TGTGCCAGCAGTTACGGCAGGGACCCTGGAAACACCATATATTTT
TRBV19	TRBJ2-2	few	TRBD1	CASSIYRQGTGELFF	TGTGCCAGTAGTATCTATAGACAGGGCACCGGGGAGCTGTTTTTT
TRBV4-3	TRBJ2-3	once	.	CASSQDTGRDTQYF	TGCGCCAGCAGCCAAGATACAGGTAGAGATACGCAGTATTTT
TRBV6-2/TRBV6-3	TRBJ2-1	few	.	CASAPGGEQFF	TGTGCCAGCGCCCCCGGTGGTGAGCAGTTCTTC
TRBV3-1	TRBJ2-7	once	.	CASSQGLSSYEQYF	TGTGCCAGCAGCCAAGGCCTTAGCTCCTACGAGCAGTACTTC
TRBV14	TRBJ2-7	many	TRBD1	CASSQAGTGASEQYF	TGTGCCAGCAGCCAAGCTGGGACAGGGGCGAGCGAGCAGTACTTC